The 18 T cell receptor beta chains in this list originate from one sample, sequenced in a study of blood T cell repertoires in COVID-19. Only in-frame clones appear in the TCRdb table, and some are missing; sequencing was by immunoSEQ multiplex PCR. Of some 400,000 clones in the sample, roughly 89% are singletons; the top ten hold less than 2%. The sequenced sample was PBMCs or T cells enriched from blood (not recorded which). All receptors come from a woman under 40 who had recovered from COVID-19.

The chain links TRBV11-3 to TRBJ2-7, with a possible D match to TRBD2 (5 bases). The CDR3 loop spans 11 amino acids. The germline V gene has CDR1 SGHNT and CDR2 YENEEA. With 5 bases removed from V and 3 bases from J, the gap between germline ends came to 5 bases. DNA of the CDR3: TGTGCCAGCAGCAGCGGCTACGAGCAGTACTTC. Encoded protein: CASSSGYEQYF.

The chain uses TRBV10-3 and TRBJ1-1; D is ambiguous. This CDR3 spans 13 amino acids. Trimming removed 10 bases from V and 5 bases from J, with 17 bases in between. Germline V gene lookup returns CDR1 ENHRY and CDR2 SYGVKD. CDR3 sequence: CANTWGPGTEAFF. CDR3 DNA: TGTGCCAACACCTGGGGTCCGGGGACTGAAGCTTTCTTT.

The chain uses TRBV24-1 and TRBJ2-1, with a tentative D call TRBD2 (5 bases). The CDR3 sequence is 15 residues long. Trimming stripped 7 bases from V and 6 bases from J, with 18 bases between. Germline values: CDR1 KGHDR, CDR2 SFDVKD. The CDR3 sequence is CATRLSGLGSNEQFF. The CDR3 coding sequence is TGTGCCACCAGACTAAGTGGGTTAGGGAGCAATGAGCAGTTCTTC.

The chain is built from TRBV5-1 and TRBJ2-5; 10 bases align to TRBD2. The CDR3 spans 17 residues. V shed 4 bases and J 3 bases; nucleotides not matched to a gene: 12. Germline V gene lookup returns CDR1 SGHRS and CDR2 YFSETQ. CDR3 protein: CASSRVPSGGGKETQYF. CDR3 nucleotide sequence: TGCGCCAGCAGCCGCGTTCCTAGCGGGGGCGGGAAAGAGACCCAGTACTTC.

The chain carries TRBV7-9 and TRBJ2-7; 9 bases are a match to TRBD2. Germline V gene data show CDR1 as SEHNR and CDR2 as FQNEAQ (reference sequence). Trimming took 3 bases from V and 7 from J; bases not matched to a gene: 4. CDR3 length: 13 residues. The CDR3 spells CASSLLLAGEQYF. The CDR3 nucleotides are TGTGCCAGCAGCTTGCTGCTAGCGGGAGAGCAGTACTTC.

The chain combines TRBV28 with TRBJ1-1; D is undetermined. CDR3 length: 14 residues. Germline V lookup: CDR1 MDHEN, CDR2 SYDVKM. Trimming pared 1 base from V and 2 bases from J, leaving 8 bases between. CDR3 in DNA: TGTGCCAGCAGTTTATTTCGGGGAAACACTGAAGCTTTCTTT. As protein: CASSLFRGNTEAFF.

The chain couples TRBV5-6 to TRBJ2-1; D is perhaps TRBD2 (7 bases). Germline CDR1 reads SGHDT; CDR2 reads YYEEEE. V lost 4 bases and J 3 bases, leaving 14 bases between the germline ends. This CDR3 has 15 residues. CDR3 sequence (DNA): TGTGCCAGCAGCGGGAGGGGGTACGGCTACAATGAGCAGTTCTTC. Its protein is CASSGRGYGYNEQFF.

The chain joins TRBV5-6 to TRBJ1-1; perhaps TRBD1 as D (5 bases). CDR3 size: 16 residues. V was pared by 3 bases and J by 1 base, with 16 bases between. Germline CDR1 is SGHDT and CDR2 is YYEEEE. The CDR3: CASSSYDPRGNTEAFF. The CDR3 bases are TGTGCCAGCAGCTCATATGACCCAAGGGGGAACACTGAAGCTTTCTTT. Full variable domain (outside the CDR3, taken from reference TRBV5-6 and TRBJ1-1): DAGVTQSPTHLIKTRGQQVTLRCSPKSGHDTVSWYQQALGQGPQFIFQYYEEEERQRGNFPDRFSGHQFPNYSSELNVNALLLGDSALYLCASSSYDPRGNTEAFFGQGTRLTVV.

CDR3 in amino acids: CASSGRAGTQQVQYF. The CDR3 DNA is TGTGCCAGCAGCGGACGAGCCGGGACACAGCAGGTTCAGTACTTC. V usage is TRBV9 and J usage is TRBJ2-4; TRBD1 might be the D (6 bases). V was cut by 3 bases and J by 11 bases, with 21 bases left in between. The germline V gene encodes CDR1 SGDLS and CDR2 YYNGEE. The CDR3 totals 15 residues.

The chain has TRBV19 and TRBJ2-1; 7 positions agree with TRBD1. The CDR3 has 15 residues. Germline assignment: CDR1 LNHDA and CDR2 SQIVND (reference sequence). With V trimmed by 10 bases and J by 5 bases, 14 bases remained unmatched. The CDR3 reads CATADRPNVNNEQFF. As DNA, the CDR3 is TGTGCCACCGCGGACAGGCCGAACGTTAACAATGAGCAGTTCTTC.

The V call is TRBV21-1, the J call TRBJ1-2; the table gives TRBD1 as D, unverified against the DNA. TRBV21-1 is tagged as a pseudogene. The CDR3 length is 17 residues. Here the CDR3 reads CASSKGNRGNLNYGYTF. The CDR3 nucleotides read TGTGCCAGCAGCAAAGGAAACAGGGGGAACTTAAACTATGGCTACACCTTC.

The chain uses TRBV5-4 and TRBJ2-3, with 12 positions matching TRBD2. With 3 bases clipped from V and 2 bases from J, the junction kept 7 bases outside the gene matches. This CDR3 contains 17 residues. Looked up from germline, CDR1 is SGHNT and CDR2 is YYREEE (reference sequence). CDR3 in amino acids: CASSWRLAGVTTDTQYF. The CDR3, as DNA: TGTGCCAGCAGCTGGCGACTAGCGGGAGTAACCACAGATACGCAGTATTTT. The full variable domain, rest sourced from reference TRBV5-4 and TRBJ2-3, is ETGVTQSPTHLIKTRGQQVTLRCSSQSGHNTVSWYQQALGQGPQFIFQYYREEENGRGNFPPRFSGLQFPNYSSELNVNALELDDSALYLCASSWRLAGVTTDTQYFGPGTRLTVL.

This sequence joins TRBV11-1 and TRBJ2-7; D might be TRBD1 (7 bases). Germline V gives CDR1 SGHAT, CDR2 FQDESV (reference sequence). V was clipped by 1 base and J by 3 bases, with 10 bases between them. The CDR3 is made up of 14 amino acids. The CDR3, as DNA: TGTGCCAGCAGCTTAGGGAGGGACAGCTACGAGCAGTACTTC. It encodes CASSLGRDSYEQYF.

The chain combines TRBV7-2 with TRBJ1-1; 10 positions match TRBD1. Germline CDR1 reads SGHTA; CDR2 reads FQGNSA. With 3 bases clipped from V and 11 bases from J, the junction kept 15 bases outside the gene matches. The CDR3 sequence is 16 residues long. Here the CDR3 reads CASSFTRGDRGEWAFF. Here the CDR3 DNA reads TGTGCCAGCAGCTTTACCAGGGGGGACAGGGGCGAATGGGCTTTCTTT. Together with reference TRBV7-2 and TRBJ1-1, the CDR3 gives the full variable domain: GAGVSQSPSNKVTEKGKDVELRCDPISGHTALYWYRQSLGQGLEFLIYFQGNSAPDKSGLPSDRFSAERTGGSVSTLTIQRTQQEDSAVYLCASSFTRGDRGEWAFFGQGTRLTVV.

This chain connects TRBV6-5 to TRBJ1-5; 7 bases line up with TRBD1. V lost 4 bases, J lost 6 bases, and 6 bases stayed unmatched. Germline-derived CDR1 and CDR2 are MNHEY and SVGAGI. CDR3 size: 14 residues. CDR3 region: CASSSTGFSQPQHF. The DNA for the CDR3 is TGTGCCAGCAGTTCGACAGGGTTTAGTCAGCCCCAGCATTTT.

The CDR3 nucleotides read TGTGCCAGCAGTTTGCAAGGGGGTGACTATGGCTACACCTTC. It codes for CASSLQGGDYGYTF. The chain has TRBV28 and TRBJ1-2, with D perhaps matching TRBD1 (6 bases). CDR3 size: 14 residues. V lost 3 bases and J lost 3, with 11 bases in between. The germline gives CDR1 MDHEN, CDR2 SYDVKM.

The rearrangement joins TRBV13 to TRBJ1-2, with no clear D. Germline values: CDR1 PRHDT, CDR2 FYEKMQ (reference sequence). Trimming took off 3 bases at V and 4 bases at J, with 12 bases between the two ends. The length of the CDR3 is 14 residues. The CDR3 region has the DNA TGTGCCAGCAGCTTTGAGGGAGGAAGCTATGGCTACACCTTC. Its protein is CASSFEGGSYGYTF. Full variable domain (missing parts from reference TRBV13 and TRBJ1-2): AAGVIQSPRHLIKEKRETATLKCYPIPRHDTVYWYQQGPGQDPQFLISFYEKMQSDKGSIPDRFSAQQFSDYHSELNMSSLELGDSALYFCASSFEGGSYGYTFGSGTRLTVV.

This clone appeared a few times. Here the CDR3 DNA reads TGTGCCTGGTGCTCGGGAATGAACACTGAAGCTTTCTTT. Encoded protein: CAWCSGMNTEAFF. J is TRBJ1-1 and V is TRBV30; D unresolved. From germline, CDR1 is GTSNPN and CDR2 SVGIG (reference sequence). The length of the CDR3 is 13 residues. V lost 5 bases, J lost 0 bases, and 10 bases lay in between.